The TCR beta chain described here comes from a study of T cells after yellow fever vaccination. V was clipped by 4 bases and J by 3 bases, with 22 bases between them. From germline, CDR1 is MGHRA and CDR2 YSYEKL. The CDR3 covers 18 residues. TCRdb independently ran MiXCR on the 5' RACE reads; one entry per CDR3 protein. The table includes a few hundred thousand distinct CDR3 sequences, approximately 4% detected once. The specimen comprised PBMCs, sampled 5 days after the yellow fever booster vaccination. The sequence was collected from a man aged 18 to 29 who received the YFV17D yellow fever vaccine. This rearrangement joins TRBV4-1 to TRBJ1-5, with a possible D match to TRBD1 (5 bases). In nucleotides, the CDR3 is TGCGCCAGCAGCCCGCCGGCGGGGGTCCCTAACCTCAATCAGCCCCAGCATTTT. Amino acids: CASSPPAGVPNLNQPQHF.